This TCR beta chain was observed in a study of blood T cell repertoires in COVID-19. The CDR3 is 15 residues long. The V end lost 6 bases, the J end lost 0 bases, and 12 bases lay between the germline ends. CDR1 and CDR2 (germline): MDHEN, SYDVKM. Original analysis: It was from reference gene primer amplification that nucleated cell counts were estimated. The table came from immunoSEQ multiplex PCR; TCRdb's copy has only in-frame clones and leaves some out. V and J calls plus clone size are reproduced from that table; the DNA served to infer D and trimming. This sample has roughly 170,000 clones, with 85% to 90% found just once.

The rearrangement joins TRBV28 to TRBJ1-5; possible D gene TRBD1, 5 bases. Sequencing input: peripheral blood. The clonotype originates from a man in his 70s with active or convalescent COVID-19. DNA for the CDR3: TGTGCCAGCAGACCGGGGCGGGGTAGCAATCAGCCCCAGCATTTT. This encodes CASRPGRGSNQPQHF. Full variable domain (missing parts from reference TRBV28 and TRBJ1-5): DVKVTQSSRYLVKRTGEKVFLECVQDMDHENMFWYRQDPGLGLRLIYFSYDVKMKEKGDIPEGYSVSREKKERFSLILESASTNQTSMYLCASRPGRGSNQPQHFGDGTRLSIL.